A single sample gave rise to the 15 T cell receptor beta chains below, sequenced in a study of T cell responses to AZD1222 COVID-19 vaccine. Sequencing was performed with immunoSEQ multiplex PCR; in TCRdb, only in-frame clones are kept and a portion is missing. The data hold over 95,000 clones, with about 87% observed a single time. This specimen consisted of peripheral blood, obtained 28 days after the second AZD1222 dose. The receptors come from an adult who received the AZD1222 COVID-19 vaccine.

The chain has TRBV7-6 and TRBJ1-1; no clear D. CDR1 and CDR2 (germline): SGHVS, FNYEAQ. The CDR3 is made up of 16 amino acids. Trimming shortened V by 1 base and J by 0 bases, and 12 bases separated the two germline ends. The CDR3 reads CASSLVAVAMNTEAFF. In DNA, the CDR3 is TGTGCCAGCAGCTTAGTGGCAGTCGCTATGAACACTGAAGCTTTCTTT. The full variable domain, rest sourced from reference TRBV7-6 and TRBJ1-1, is GAGVSQSPRYKVTKRGQDVALRCDPISGHVSLYWYRQALGQGPEFLTYFNYEAQQDKSGLPNDRFSAERPEGSISTLTIQRTEQRDSAMYRCASSLVAVAMNTEAFFGQGTRLTVV.

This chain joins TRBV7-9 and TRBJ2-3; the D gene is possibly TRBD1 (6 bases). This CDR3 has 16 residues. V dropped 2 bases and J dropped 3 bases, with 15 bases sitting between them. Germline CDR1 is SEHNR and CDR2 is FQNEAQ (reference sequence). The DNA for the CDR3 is TGTGCCAGCAGCTTAATCGCAGGGGACGTAACAGATACGCAGTATTTT. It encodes CASSLIAGDVTDTQYF.

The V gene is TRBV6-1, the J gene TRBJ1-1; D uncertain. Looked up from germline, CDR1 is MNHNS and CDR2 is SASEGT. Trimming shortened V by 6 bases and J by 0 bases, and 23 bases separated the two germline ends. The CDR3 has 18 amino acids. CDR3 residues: CASRESGFSVLLNTEAFF. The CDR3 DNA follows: TGTGCCAGCAGGGAATCCGGGTTCTCTGTACTATTGAACACTGAAGCTTTCTTT.

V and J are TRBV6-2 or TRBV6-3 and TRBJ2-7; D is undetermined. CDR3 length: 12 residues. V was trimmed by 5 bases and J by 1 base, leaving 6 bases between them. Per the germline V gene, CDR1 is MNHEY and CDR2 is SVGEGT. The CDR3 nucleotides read TGTGCCAGCAGTCTCGCTTCCTACGAGCAGTACTTC. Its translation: CASSLASYEQYF.

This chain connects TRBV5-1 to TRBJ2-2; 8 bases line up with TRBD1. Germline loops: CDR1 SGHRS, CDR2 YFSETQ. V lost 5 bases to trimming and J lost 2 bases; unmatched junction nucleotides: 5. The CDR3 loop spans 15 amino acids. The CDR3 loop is CASRAGTGNTGELFF. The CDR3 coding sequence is TGCGCCAGCAGAGCCGGGACAGGCAACACCGGGGAGCTGTTTTTT. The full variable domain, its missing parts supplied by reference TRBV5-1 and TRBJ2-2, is KAGVTQTPRYLIKTRGQQVTLSCSPISGHRSVSWYQQTPGQGLQFLFEYFSETQRNKGNFPGRFSGRQFSNSRSEMNVSTLELGDSALYLCASRAGTGNTGELFFGEGSRLTVL.

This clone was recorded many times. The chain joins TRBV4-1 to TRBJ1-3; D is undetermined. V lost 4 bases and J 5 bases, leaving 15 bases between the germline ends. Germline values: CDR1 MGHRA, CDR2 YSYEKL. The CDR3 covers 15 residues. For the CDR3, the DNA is TGCGCCAGCAGCCCAGAAGAGGACCCCCGAAACACCATATATTTT. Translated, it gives CASSPEEDPRNTIYF.

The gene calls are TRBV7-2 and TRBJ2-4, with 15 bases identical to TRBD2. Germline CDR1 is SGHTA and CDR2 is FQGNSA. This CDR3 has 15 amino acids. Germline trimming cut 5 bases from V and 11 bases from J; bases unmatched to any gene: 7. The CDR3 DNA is TGTGCCAGCAGCCAGGGACTAGCGGGGGGCGTTTTTCAGTACTTC. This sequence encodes CASSQGLAGGVFQYF.

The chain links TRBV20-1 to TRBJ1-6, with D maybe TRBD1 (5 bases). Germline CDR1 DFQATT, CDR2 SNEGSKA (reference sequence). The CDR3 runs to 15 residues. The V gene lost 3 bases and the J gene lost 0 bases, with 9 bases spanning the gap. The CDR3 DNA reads TGCAGTGCTAGTCCAGGGAGCTCCTATAATTCACCCCTCCACTTT. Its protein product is CSASPGSSYNSPLHF.

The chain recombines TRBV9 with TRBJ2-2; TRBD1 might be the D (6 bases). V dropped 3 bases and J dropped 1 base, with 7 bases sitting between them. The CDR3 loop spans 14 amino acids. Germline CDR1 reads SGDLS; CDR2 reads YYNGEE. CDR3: CASSETGNTGELFF. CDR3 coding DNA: TGTGCCAGCAGCGAGACAGGGAACACCGGGGAGCTGTTTTTT.

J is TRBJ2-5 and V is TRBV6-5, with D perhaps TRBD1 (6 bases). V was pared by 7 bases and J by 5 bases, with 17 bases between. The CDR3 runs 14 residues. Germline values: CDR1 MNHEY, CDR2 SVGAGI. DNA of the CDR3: TGTGCCAGCACTTCACAGGGACATATGGAGACCCAGTACTTC. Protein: CASTSQGHMETQYF.

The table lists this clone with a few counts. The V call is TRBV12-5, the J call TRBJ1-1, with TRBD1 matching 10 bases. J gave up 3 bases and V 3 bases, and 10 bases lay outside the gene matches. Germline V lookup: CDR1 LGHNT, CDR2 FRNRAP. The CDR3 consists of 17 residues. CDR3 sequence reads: CASGFQTGGGSDTEAFF. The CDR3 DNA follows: TGTGCTAGTGGTTTCCAGACAGGGGGCGGGTCGGACACTGAAGCTTTCTTT.

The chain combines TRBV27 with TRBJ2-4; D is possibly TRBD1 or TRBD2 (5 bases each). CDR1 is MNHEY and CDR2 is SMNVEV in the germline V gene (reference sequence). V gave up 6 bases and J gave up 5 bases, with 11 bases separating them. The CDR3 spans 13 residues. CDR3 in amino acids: CASRGVGENIQYF. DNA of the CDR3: TGTGCCAGCAGGGGGGTGGGGGAAAACATTCAGTACTTC.

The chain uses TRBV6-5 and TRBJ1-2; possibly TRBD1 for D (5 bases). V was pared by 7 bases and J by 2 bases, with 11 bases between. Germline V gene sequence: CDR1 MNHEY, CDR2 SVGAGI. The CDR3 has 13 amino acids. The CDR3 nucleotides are TGTGCCAGCATCCGGGACGCCAACTATGGCTACACCTTC. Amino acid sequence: CASIRDANYGYTF.

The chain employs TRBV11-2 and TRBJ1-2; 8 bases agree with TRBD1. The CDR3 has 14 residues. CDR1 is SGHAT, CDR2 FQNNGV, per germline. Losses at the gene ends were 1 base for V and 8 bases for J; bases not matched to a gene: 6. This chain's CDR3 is CASSLGRQGLGYTF. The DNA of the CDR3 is TGTGCCAGCAGCTTAGGCCGACAGGGGTTGGGCTACACCTTC.

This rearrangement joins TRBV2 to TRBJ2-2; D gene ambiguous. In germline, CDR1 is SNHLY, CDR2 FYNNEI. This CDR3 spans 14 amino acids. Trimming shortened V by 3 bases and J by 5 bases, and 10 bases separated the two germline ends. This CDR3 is CASSDGFTTGELFF. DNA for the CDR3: TGTGCCAGCAGTGATGGGTTTACGACCGGGGAGCTGTTTTTT.